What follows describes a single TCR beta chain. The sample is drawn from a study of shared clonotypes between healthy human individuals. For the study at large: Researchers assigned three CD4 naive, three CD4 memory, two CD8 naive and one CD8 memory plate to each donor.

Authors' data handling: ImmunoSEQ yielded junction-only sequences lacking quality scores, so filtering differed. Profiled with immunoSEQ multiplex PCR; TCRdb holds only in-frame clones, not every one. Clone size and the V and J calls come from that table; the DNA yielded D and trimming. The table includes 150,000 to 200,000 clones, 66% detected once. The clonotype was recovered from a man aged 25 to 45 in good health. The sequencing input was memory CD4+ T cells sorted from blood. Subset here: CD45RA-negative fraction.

The CDR3 bases are TGTGCCAGCAGCTTGGATTATAGAGATACGCAGTATTTT. Translation gives CASSLDYRDTQYF. J is TRBJ2-3 and V is TRBV5-6; unclear D gene. The CDR3 spans 13 residues. V lost 0 bases, J lost 5 bases, and 7 bases lay in between. Germline V gene data show CDR1 as SGHDT and CDR2 as YYEEEE.